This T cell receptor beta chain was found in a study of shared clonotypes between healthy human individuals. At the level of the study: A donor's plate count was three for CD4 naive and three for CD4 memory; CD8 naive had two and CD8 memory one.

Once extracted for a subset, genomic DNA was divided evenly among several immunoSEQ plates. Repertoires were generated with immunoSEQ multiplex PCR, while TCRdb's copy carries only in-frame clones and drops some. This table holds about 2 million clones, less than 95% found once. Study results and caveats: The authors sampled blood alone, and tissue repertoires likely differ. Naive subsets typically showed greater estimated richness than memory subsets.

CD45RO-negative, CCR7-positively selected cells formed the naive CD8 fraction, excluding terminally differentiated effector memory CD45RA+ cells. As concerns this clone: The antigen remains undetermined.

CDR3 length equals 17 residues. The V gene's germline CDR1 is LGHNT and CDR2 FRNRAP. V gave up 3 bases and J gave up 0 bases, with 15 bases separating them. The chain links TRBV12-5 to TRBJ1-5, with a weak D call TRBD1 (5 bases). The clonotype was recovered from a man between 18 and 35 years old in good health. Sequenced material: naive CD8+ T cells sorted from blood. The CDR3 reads CASGFPGGGSSNQPQHF. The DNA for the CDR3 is TGTGCTAGTGGTTTTCCCGGGGGGGGATCTAGCAATCAGCCCCAGCATTTT.